This TCR beta chain was profiled in a study of T cells of healthy individuals. MiXCR was run by TCRdb on the 5' RACE reads, yielding one entry per CDR3 protein. In the table there are nearly 100,000 distinct CDR3 sequences, roughly 18% of which are singletons. Germline values: CDR1 MDHEN, CDR2 SYDVKM. Trimming cost V 7 bases and J 0 bases; bases outside gene matches: 12. The CDR3 has 17 residues. This chain connects TRBV28 to TRBJ1-5, with 7 bases aligning to TRBD1. The sequence was obtained from a human donor in good health. The CDR3 DNA is TGTGCCAGCACTTCAGACTGGGACAGCTATAGCAATCAGCCCCAGCATTTT. Translation gives CASTSDWDSYSNQPQHF.